This TCR beta chain stems from a study of cytomegalovirus exposure and HLA in healthy donors. Germline values: CDR1 WSHSY, CDR2 SAAADI. This CDR3 is built from 18 residues. V dropped 7 bases and J dropped 0; count of bases not matched to a gene: 15. The PCR employed 60 Vbeta primers together with 13 Jbeta primers. Some clones are missing from TCRdb's copy, which holds only in-frame ones; the method was immunoSEQ multiplex PCR. The sample has roughly 140,000 clones, 79% seen once. The source is a man aged 45-65 years in good health and CMV-seropositive. V usage is TRBV10-2 and J usage is TRBJ1-2, with 9 positions matching TRBD1. Sequenced sample: PBMCs. For the CDR3, the DNA is TGCGCCAGCATAGGAAAAACCGGGACAGGGAGTACTAACTATGGCTACACCTTC. Protein sequence: CASIGKTGTGSTNYGYTF.